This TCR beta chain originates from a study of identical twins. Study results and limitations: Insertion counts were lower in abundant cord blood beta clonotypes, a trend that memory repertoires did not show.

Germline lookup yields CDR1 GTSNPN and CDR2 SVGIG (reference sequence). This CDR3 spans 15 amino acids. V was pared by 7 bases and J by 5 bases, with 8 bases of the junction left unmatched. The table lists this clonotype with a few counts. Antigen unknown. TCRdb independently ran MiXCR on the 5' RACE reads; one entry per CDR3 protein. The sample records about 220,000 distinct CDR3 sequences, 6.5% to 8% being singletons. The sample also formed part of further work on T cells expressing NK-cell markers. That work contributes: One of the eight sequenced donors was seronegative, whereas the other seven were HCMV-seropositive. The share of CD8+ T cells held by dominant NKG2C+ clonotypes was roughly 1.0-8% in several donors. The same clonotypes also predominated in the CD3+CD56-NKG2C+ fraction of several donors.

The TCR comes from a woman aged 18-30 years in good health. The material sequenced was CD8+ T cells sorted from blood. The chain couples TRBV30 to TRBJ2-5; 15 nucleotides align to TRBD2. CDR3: CALGLAGGPGETQYF. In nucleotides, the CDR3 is TGTGCCTTAGGACTAGCGGGAGGGCCAGGGGAGACCCAGTACTTC.